This T cell receptor beta chain originates from a study of a mutant IDH1 vaccine in newly diagnosed glioma. Clones were read by immunoSEQ multiplex PCR, and TCRdb kept only the in-frame ones, dropping some. Of fewer than 55,000 clones detected, 65% appear once; the ten largest clones hold more than 4.5%. This sample's time point: week 47, end of study. Each vaccine dose was 300 ug of mutant IDH1 20-mer peptide, with topical imiquimod. The ends were cut back, 6 bases at V and 7 bases at J, with 13 bases in the middle. The CDR3 runs to 13 residues. CDR1 MNHEY and CDR2 SVGAGI come from the germline V gene. For this clone: The antigen is undetermined.

The receptor's source is a man aged 40-55 years with glioma. Some clones in this sample may be carry-over from other donors' samples. This sample comprised peripheral blood mononuclear cells (PBMCs), obtained from a glioma patient whose treatment included an IDH1 peptide vaccine. The chain combines TRBV6-5 with TRBJ1-3, with a tentative D call TRBD1 (6 bases). The CDR3 spells CASRWGADNTIYF. The CDR3 DNA reads as TGTGCCAGCAGATGGGGGGCGGATAACACCATATATTTT.